The entry below describes one TCR beta chain. No antigen is known for it. RNA transcripts were the template for amplifying TCR beta CDR3 regions. HTBI primers drove first-round RT-PCR of the TCR CDR3. TCRdb passed the multiplex PCR reads through MiXCR, listing each CDR3 protein once. The table includes 550,000 to 600,000 distinct CDR3 sequences, approximately 15% detected once. The data belong to a study of T cells in Graves' hyperthyroidism and ophthalmopathy. The germline V and J ends were trimmed by 6 bases and 6 bases, with 11 bases remaining between them. This CDR3 contains 12 residues. Per germline, CDR1 MNHEY and CDR2 SVGEGT. Patients counted as stable if ophthalmopathy did not develop within 18 months. Based on clinical symptoms, serum thyroxine and TRAb, thyroid ultrasound and orbital computed tomography, diagnoses were reached. Study-level findings and limits: Blood shared most expanded thyroid clonotypes above 0.001. In the analysis, a 13 V-J model separated ophthalmopathy from stable hyperthyroidism.

Sequenced input: blood. The rearrangement links TRBV6-2 or TRBV6-3 to TRBJ2-5; weak D call: TRBD1 (5 bases). The sequence derives from a woman under 30 with Graves' hyperthyroidism. CDR3 protein: CASSSGRKTQYF. CDR3 nucleotide sequence: TGTGCCAGCAGCTCAGGGCGGAAGACCCAGTACTTC.